The 7 T cell receptor beta chains below were found in one sample sequenced in a study of OX40 agonist ivuxolimab in advanced cancers. Profiling relied on immunoSEQ multiplex PCR, and the TCRdb table lists in-frame clones only, not all of them. The data contain around 59,000 clones, about 89% of them singletons. The specimen was CD4+ or CD8+ T cells sorted from blood, collected in a trial of the OX40 agonist ivuxolimab. The receptors shown here come from an adult with an advanced solid tumor such as melanoma, head and neck, liver or kidney cancer.

V is TRBV7-9 and J is TRBJ1-5, with D uncertain. Germline V CDR1 and CDR2: SEHNR, FQNEAQ (reference sequence). The V gene lost 0 bases and the J gene lost 4 bases, with 10 bases spanning the gap. The CDR3 extends over 15 amino acids. The CDR3 DNA sequence: TGTGCCAGCAGCTTAGCAGCGGCAGCTAATCAGCCCCAGCATTTT. It specifies CASSLAAAANQPQHF.

This sequence joins TRBV28 and TRBJ1-4; D gene unclear. CDR1 and CDR2 from the germline V gene are MDHEN and SYDVKM. There are 15 residues in the CDR3. Trimming took 3 bases from V and 8 from J, leaving 16 bases between them. The CDR3 sequence is CASSLNPGPGEKLFF. The CDR3 DNA reads as TGTGCCAGCAGTTTGAATCCGGGCCCCGGGGAAAAACTGTTTTTT.

This chain uses TRBV9 with TRBJ2-7, with D possibly TRBD1 on 7 matching bases. This CDR3 has 13 residues. CDR1 SGDLS and CDR2 YYNGEE come from the germline V gene. Deletions cut 4 bases from V and 4 bases from J, with 12 bases between. The CDR3: CASSPGDRYEQYF. CDR3 DNA: TGTGCCAGCAGCCCGGGGGACAGATACGAGCAGTACTTC.

The DNA for the CDR3 is TGTGCCGGAGGGACAGAGAATGAAAAACTGTTTTTT. Protein product: CAGGTENEKLFF. V and J are TRBV2 and TRBJ1-4, with 7 nucleotides matching TRBD1. The length of the CDR3 is 12 residues. V shed 11 bases and J 5 bases; nucleotides not matched to a gene: 5. Germline V lookup: CDR1 SNHLY, CDR2 FYNNEI.

This sequence joins TRBV9 and TRBJ2-7; the D gene is possibly TRBD1 (5 bases). V was cut by 0 bases and J by 1 base, with 14 bases left in between. Looked up from germline, CDR1 is SGDLS and CDR2 is YYNGEE. There are 16 residues in the CDR3. This CDR3 reads CASSVGPQGSSYEQYF. The CDR3 bases are TGTGCCAGCAGCGTAGGTCCCCAGGGTTCTTCCTACGAGCAGTACTTC.

The chain is built from TRBV7-9 and TRBJ2-3, with 11 bases matching TRBD2. The length of the CDR3 is 16 residues. Germline V lookup: CDR1 SEHNR, CDR2 FQNEAQ (reference sequence). With 5 bases clipped from V and 2 bases from J, the junction kept 6 bases outside the gene matches. The CDR3 nucleotides read TGTGCCAGCAGCAAGGGACTAGCGGACCCCACAGATACGCAGTATTTT. Its translation is CASSKGLADPTDTQYF.

The CDR3 DNA reads as TGTGCCAGCAGCTTTGGGACAGGGAGACTCCCTGAAGCTTTCTTT. Protein sequence: CASSFGTGRLPEAFF. This rearrangement joins TRBV5-6 to TRBJ1-1, with 9 bases fitting TRBD1. The CDR3 sequence is 15 residues long. J lost 6 bases, V lost 2 bases, and 8 bases had no gene match. Germline V gene data show CDR1 as SGHDT and CDR2 as YYEEEE.